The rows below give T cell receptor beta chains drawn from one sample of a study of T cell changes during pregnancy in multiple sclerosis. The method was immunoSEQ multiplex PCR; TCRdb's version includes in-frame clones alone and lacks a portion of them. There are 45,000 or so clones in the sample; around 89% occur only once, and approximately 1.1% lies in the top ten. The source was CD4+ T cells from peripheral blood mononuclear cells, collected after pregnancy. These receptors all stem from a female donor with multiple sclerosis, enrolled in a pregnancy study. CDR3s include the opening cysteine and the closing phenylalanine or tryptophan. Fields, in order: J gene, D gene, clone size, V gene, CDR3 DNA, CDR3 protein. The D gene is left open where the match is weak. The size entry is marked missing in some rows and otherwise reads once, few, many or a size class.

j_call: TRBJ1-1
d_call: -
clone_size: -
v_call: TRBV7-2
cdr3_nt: TGTGCCAGCAGCCGCCAGGGGAACACTGAAGCTTTCTTT
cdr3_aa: CASSRQGNTEAFF

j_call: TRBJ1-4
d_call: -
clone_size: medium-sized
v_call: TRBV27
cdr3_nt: TGTGCCAGCAGTTCAACAAGGAGGGGACTTGCAACTAATGAAAAACTGTTTTTT
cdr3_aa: CASSSTRRGLATNEKLFF

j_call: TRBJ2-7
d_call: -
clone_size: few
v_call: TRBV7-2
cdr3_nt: TGTGCCAGCAGCTTAGGTGTGGGCCCCACCTTTTACGAGCAGTACTTC
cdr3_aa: CASSLGVGPTFYEQYF

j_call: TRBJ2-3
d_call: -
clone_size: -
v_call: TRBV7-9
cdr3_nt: TGTGCCAGCAGCTTAGAAAAAGGACACACAGATACGCAGTATTTT
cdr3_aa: CASSLEKGHTDTQYF

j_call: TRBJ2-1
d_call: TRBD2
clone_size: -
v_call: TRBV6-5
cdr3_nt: TGTGCCAGCAGGGCCCTCTCGGGGGGTGAGCAGTTCTTC
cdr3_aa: CASRALSGGEQFF

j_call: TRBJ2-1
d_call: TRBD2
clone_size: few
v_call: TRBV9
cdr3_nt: TGTGCCAGCAGCGTAGGCTTACTAGCGGGGCCAAATGAGCAGTTCTTC
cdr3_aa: CASSVGLLAGPNEQFF

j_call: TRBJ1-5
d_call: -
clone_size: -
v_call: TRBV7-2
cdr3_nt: TGTGCCAGCAGCTTAGCCGGGAAGGACAATCAGCCCCAGCATTTT
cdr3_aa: CASSLAGKDNQPQHF

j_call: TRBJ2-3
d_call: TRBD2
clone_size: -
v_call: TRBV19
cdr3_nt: TGTGCCAGTACCTCCCCGGGGGGACTAGCGCAGTATTTT
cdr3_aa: CASTSPGGLAQYF

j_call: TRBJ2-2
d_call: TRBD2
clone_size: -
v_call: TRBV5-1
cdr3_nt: TGCGCCAGCAGCTCACTAGCGGGACTGAGCGGGGAGCTGTTTTTT
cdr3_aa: CASSSLAGLSGELFF

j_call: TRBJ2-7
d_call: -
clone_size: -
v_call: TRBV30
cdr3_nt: TGTGCCTGGGGGGATGGGGCGTTGGACGAGCAGTACTTC
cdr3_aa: CAWGDGALDEQYF

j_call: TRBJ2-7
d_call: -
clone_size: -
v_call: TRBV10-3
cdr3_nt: TGTGCCATCAGTGAGAACCCGGGAAGACACGAGCAGTACTTC
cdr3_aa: CAISENPGRHEQYF

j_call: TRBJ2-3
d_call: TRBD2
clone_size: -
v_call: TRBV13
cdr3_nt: TGTGCCAGCAGCGGGGGACTAGCGGGCGGCACAGATACGCAGTATTTT
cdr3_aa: CASSGGLAGGTDTQYF

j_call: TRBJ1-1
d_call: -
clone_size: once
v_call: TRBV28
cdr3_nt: TGTGCCAGCAGTTTCGGGGTCGTGAACACTGAAGCTTTCTTT
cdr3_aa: CASSFGVVNTEAFF

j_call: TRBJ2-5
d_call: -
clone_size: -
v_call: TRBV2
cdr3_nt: TGTGCCAGCGGACTTACCCAAGAGACCCAGTACTTC
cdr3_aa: CASGLTQETQYF

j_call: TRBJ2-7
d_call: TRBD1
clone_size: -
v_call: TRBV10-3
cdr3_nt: TGTGCCATCAGTGAGCCAGAGACAGGGGCCTACGAGCAGTACTTC
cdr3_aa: CAISEPETGAYEQYF

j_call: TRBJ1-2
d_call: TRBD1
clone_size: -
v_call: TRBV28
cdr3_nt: TGTGCCAGCAGGGGACAGGGGTTTGGCTATGGCTACACCTTC
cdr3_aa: CASRGQGFGYGYTF

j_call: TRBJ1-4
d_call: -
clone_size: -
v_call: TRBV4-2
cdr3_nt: TGTGCCAGCAGCCAAGATTGGGGACAACAGAATGAAAAACTGTTTTTT
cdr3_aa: CASSQDWGQQNEKLFF

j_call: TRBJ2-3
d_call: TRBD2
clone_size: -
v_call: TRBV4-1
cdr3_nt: TGCGCCAGCAGCCAAGGGACTAGCGGGAGCACAGATACGCAGTATTTT
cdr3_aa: CASSQGTSGSTDTQYF

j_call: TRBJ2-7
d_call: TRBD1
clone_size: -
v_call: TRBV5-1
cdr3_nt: TGCGCCAGCGGGACGGGACAGGGGGTCGACGAGCAGTACTTC
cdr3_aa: CASGTGQGVDEQYF

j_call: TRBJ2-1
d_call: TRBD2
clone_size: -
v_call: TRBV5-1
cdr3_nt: TGCGCCAGCAGCTTGGTGGTTAGCGGGTCCTTCGGGTCCTACAATGAGCAGTTCTTC
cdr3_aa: CASSLVVSGSFGSYNEQFF

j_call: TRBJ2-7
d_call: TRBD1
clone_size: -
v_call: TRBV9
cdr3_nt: TGTGCCAGCAGCGCACAGGGACAGGCAGGCGAGCAGTACTTC
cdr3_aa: CASSAQGQAGEQYF

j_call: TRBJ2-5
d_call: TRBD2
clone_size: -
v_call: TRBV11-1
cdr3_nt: TGTGCCAGCAGCTTATTGGGCGGGAGTGGGACCCAGTACTTC
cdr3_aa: CASSLLGGSGTQYF

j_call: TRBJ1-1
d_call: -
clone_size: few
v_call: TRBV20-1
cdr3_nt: TGCAGTGCTAGAGAAGATACTGGAGCTTTCTTT
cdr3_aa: CSAREDTGAFF

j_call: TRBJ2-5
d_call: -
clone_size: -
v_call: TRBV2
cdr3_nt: TGTGCCAGCAGTATACAGGGTGCGGAGACCCAGTACTTC
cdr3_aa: CASSIQGAETQYF

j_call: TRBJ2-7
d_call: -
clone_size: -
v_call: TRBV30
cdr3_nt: TGTGCCTGGAGCACCTGGACAGCCTCCTACGAGCAGTACTTC
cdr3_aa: CAWSTWTASYEQYF